The 6 T cell receptor beta chains in this list originate from one sample, sequenced in a study of response to subunit inactivated influenza vaccine. MiXCR, run by TCRdb on the RT-PCR reads, gives a single entry per CDR3 protein. The sample lists about 480,000 distinct CDR3 sequences, about 25% occurring once. Material: CD4+ T cells sorted from PBMCs, obtained roughly 5 days after vaccination. All receptors derive from a middle-aged man who received an inactivated influenza vaccine.

This chain uses TRBV20-1 with TRBJ2-6; the D is unclear. Trimming stripped 6 bases from V and 0 bases from J, with 12 bases between. The V gene's germline CDR1 is DFQATT and CDR2 SNEGSKA (reference sequence). This CDR3 is built from 15 residues. The CDR3 protein is CSANPTGSGANVLTF. CDR3 DNA: TGCAGTGCCAACCCCACGGGCTCTGGGGCCAACGTCCTGACTTTC.

The rearrangement uses TRBV7-2 and TRBJ1-5; D is ambiguous. The germline V and J ends were trimmed by 1 base and 2 bases, with 6 bases remaining between them. CDR1 and CDR2 (germline): SGHTA, FQGNSA. The CDR3 extends over 14 amino acids. The chain's CDR3 is CASSLERGNQPQHF. The CDR3 DNA is TGTGCCAGCAGCTTAGAACGGGGCAATCAGCCCCAGCATTTT.

This clonotype came up a few times. The genes are TRBV2 and TRBJ2-7; D not certain. This CDR3 comprises 14 residues. The germline gives CDR1 SNHLY, CDR2 FYNNEI. Trimming cost V 7 bases and J 0 bases, with 13 bases left between them. The CDR3 sequence: CASIPNGSSYEQYF. DNA of the CDR3: TGTGCCAGCATCCCGAATGGCAGCTCCTACGAGCAGTACTTC.

This chain connects TRBV25-1 to TRBJ2-1; D might be TRBD1 (5 bases). Trimming took 5 bases from V and 10 from J, leaving 21 bases between them. The CDR3 consists of 15 residues. Per germline, CDR1 MGHDK and CDR2 SYGVNS. Written as DNA, the CDR3 is TGTGCCAGCAGTAACCCCCAGGGTGCAGGGTCGGAGCAGTTCTTC. Residues: CASSNPQGAGSEQFF.

The rearrangement joins TRBV10-3 to TRBJ1-1; 7 nucleotides match TRBD1. This CDR3 spans 14 amino acids. V shed 5 bases and J 0 bases; nucleotides not matched to a gene: 3. Germline V CDR1 and CDR2: ENHRY, SYGVKD. The CDR3: CAISMTGMNTEAFF. DNA of the CDR3: TGTGCCATCAGTATGACAGGGATGAACACTGAAGCTTTCTTT.

As regards this clonotype: Sequence at one end of the junction differs from germline and may be a read error. The V and J genes are TRBV12-3 or TRBV12-4 and TRBJ2-3; TRBD2 is a possible D gene (5 bases). This CDR3 spans 18 amino acids. CDR3 residues: CACSFLGPRADGTDTQYF. In nucleotides, the CDR3 is TGTGCCTGCAGTTTTTTGGGCCCGAGGGCTGACGGCACAGATACGCAGTATTTT.